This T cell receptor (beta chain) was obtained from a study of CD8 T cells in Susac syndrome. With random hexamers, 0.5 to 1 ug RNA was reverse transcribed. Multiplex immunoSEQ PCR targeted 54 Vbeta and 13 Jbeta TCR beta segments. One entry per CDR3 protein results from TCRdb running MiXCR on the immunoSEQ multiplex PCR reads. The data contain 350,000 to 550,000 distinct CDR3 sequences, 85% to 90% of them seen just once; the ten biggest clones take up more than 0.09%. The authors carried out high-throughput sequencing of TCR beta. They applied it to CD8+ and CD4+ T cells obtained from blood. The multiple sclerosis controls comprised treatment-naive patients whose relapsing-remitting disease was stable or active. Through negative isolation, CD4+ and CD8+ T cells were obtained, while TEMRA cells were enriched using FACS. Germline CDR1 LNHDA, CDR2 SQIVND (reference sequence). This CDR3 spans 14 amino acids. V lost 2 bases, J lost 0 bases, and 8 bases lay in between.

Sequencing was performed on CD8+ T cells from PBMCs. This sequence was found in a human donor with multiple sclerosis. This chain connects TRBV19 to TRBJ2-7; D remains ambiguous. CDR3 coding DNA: TGTGCCAGTAGTATACTTTCGGCCTCCTACGAGCAGTACTTC. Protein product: CASSILSASYEQYF.